A selection of T cell receptor beta chains follows, all from one sample in a study of identical twins. TCRdb analysed the 5' RACE reads with MiXCR anew, one entry per CDR3 protein. The repertoire includes fewer than 500,000 distinct CDR3 sequences, roughly 13% of them detected once, and more than 0.8% sits in the top ten. The same sample was also studied in work on yellow fever vaccine responses in identical twins.

The sample consisted of CD4+ T cells sorted from blood. The receptors stem from a woman aged 18-30 years in good health. Both conserved end residues are part of each CDR3. D genes are given only for firm matches. Size is omitted from some rows. Given values are once, few, many or a class for expanded clones.

>TRBD2|-|TRBV20-1|TRBJ2-7
CSATREVYEQYF
TGCAGTGCTACCCGGGAGGTCTACGAGCAGTACTTC
>-|-|TRBV6-1|TRBJ2-7
CASSPGPQGFEQYF
TGTGCCAGCAGCCCCGGGCCACAGGGTTTTGAGCAGTACTTC
>TRBD2|-|TRBV20-1|TRBJ2-1
CSRPTSGSLNEQFF
TGCAGTCGTCCAACTAGCGGGAGTCTGAATGAGCAGTTCTTC
>-|-|TRBV27|TRBJ2-7
CASSLSGREQYF
TGTGCCAGCAGTTTATCGGGTCGAGAGCAGTACTTC
>-|many|TRBV12-3/TRBV12-4|TRBJ1-2
CASGPGEDYGYTF
TGTGCCAGCGGTCCAGGGGAGGACTATGGCTACACCTTC
>-|-|TRBV7-6|TRBJ2-2
CASSFRGAGKNTGELFF
TGTGCCAGCAGCTTCAGGGGGGCAGGGAAAAACACCGGGGAGCTGTTTTTT
>-|-|TRBV5-1|TRBJ1-2
CASSRDTDGYGYTF
TGCGCCAGCAGCCGGGACACGGACGGTTATGGCTACACCTTC
>TRBD1|-|TRBV27|TRBJ2-7
CASSGQGPISLYEQYF
TGTGCCAGCAGTGGACAGGGTCCAATATCCCTATACGAGCAGTACTTC
>TRBD2|few|TRBV7-2|TRBJ2-5
CASSLGQRGGAETQYF
TGTGCCAGCAGCTTAGGCCAGCGGGGGGGCGCGGAGACCCAGTACTTC
>TRBD1|many|TRBV4-2|TRBJ2-7
CASSQGGQVYEQYF
TGTGCCAGCAGCCAAGGGGGACAGGTCTACGAGCAGTACTTC
>-|-|TRBV20-1|TRBJ2-5
CSAPDRLKGQETQYF
TGCAGTGCCCCAGACAGGTTGAAGGGACAAGAGACCCAGTACTTC
>-|-|TRBV6-1|TRBJ2-4
CASSLQGGKNIQYF
TGTGCCAGCAGTCTTCAGGGAGGCAAAAACATTCAGTACTTC
>-|many|TRBV6-2/TRBV6-3|TRBJ2-7
CASWGGAFIEQYF
TGTGCCAGCTGGGGGGGGGCCTTCATCGAGCAGTACTTC
>-|few|TRBV2|TRBJ2-7
CASSEMLYEQYF
TGTGCCAGCAGTGAGATGCTCTACGAGCAGTACTTC
>-|-|TRBV6-5|TRBJ1-6
CASSYVNSPLHF
TGTGCCAGCAGTTACGTTAATTCACCCCTCCACTTT
>-|-|TRBV2|TRBJ1-5
CASSRFRGSDQPQHF
TGTGCCAGCAGTCGTTTCCGGGGGTCGGATCAGCCCCAGCATTTT
>-|many|TRBV7-2|TRBJ2-6
CASSLLGAGANVLTF
TGTGCCAGCAGTTTATTAGGGGCTGGGGCCAACGTCCTGACTTTC
>-|-|TRBV11-1|TRBJ2-1
CASSLASGLNEQFF
TGTGCCAGCAGCTTAGCATCAGGGTTGAATGAGCAGTTCTTC
>TRBD1|-|TRBV19|TRBJ2-7
CASSPPGQKSYEQYF
TGTGCCAGTAGTCCTCCGGGACAGAAGTCCTACGAGCAGTACTTC
>TRBD1|-|TRBV5-1|TRBJ1-2
CASSPDRGNGYTF
TGCGCCAGCAGCCCGGACAGGGGGAATGGCTACACCTTC
>TRBD1|-|TRBV7-9|TRBJ2-7
CASSLEGTGGNEQYF
TGTGCCAGCAGCTTAGAGGGAACAGGGGGAAACGAGCAGTACTTC
>-|few|TRBV29-1|TRBJ1-4
CSVEGQGGGKLFF
TGCAGCGTCGAGGGGCAGGGAGGGGGAAAACTGTTTTTT
>-|few|TRBV29-1|TRBJ2-3
CSVERLLATDTQYF
TGCAGCGTTGAGCGGTTGCTAGCGACAGATACGCAGTATTTT
>-|many|TRBV12-3/TRBV12-4|TRBJ1-1
CASSLKGGTEAFF
TGTGCCAGCAGCCTGAAGGGAGGCACTGAAGCTTTCTTT
>-|-|TRBV12-3/TRBV12-4|TRBJ1-2
CASSPPAGGLYGYTF
TGTGCCAGCAGTCCCCCCGCTGGTGGGTTGTATGGCTACACCTTC
>-|-|TRBV9|TRBJ2-2
CASSALPNSNTGELFF
TGTGCCAGCAGCGCCCTACCTAACTCGAACACCGGGGAGCTGTTTTTT
>TRBD2|few|TRBV7-2|TRBJ2-7
CASRRTLAGVYEQYF
TGTGCCAGCAGACGAACTCTAGCGGGAGTTTACGAGCAGTACTTC
>-|few|TRBV4-2|TRBJ2-7
CASSQVSIQGGNSYEQYF
TGTGCCAGCAGCCAAGTTTCAATCCAGGGGGGAAACTCCTACGAGCAGTACTTC
>TRBD1|-|TRBV20-1|TRBJ2-5
CSATTGGSLPLTPTETQYF
TGCAGTGCAACGACAGGGGGTTCGCTCCCTTTGACCCCGACCGAGACCCAGTACTTC
>-|-|TRBV9|TRBJ2-3
CASGRGRTDTQYF
TGTGCCTCAGGAAGAGGCCGCACAGATACGCAGTATTTT
>-|-|TRBV24-1|TRBJ2-2
CATSDFYRDTGELFF
TGTGCCACCAGTGATTTCTACAGGGACACCGGGGAGCTGTTTTTT
>TRBD2|many|TRBV12-3/TRBV12-4|TRBJ2-5
CASSLGLAERTQYF
TGTGCCAGCAGCCTGGGGCTAGCGGAAAGGACCCAGTACTTC